This T cell receptor beta chain emerged from a study of blood T cell repertoires in COVID-19. The table came from immunoSEQ multiplex PCR; TCRdb's copy has only in-frame clones and leaves some out. The sample consists of 200,000 to 300,000 clones, around 80% of them appearing once. CDR1 SGHVS and CDR2 FQNEAQ come from the germline V gene. The CDR3 contains 14 residues. With 3 bases removed from V and 0 bases from J, the gap between germline ends came to 6 bases. Input material: peripheral blood. This chain connects TRBV7-8 to TRBJ1-5; maybe TRBD1 (5 bases). The receptor comes from a man in his 60s with acute or convalescent COVID-19. CDR3 loop: CASSLTDSNQPQHF. The CDR3 bases are TGTGCCAGCAGCTTGACAGATAGCAATCAGCCCCAGCATTTT.